This record looks at one TCR beta chain sequence and its context. Other DNA sequences in this specimen translate into the identical CDR3. These data come from a study of technical replicates of blood from a handful of donors. V lost 5 bases, J lost 2 bases, and 12 bases lay in between. The CDR3 consists of 14 residues. Germline CDR1 reads SGDLS; CDR2 reads YYNGEE. The table came from immunoSEQ multiplex PCR; TCRdb's copy has only in-frame clones and leaves some out. The sample includes 100,000 or so clones, approximately 96% of them seen just once. This chain joins TRBV9 and TRBJ2-3; D may be TRBD1 (7 bases). This receptor was obtained from a human donor in good health. Sequenced sample: T cells isolated from PBMCs. The CDR3 loop is CASSAEGATDTQYF. CDR3 coding DNA: TGTGCCAGCAGTGCGGAGGGGGCCACAGATACGCAGTATTTT.